This TCR beta chain was captured by sequencing in a study of T cells in Graves' hyperthyroidism and ophthalmopathy. The investigators amplified TCR beta CDR3 regions from RNA transcripts. Carried out on the TCR CDR3, a first-round RT-PCR used the HTBI primer set. Each CDR3 protein is one row after TCRdb ran MiXCR on the multiplex PCR reads. The repertoire holds 500,000 to 750,000 distinct CDR3 sequences, with approximately 44% as singletons. The ends were cut back, 8 bases at V and 2 bases at J, with 14 bases in the middle. Germline CDR1 is SGHAT and CDR2 is FQNNGV. The CDR3 has 14 residues. This TCR derives from a woman under 30 with Graves' hyperthyroidism. The chain joins TRBV11-2 to TRBJ2-3; D could derive from TRBD1 or TRBD2 (7 bases each). The source material was peripheral blood or thyroid tissue (not recorded which). DNA of the CDR3: TGTGCCAGCGGGAGGGACAGAACCACAGATACGCAGTATTTT. Protein sequence: CASGRDRTTDTQYF.